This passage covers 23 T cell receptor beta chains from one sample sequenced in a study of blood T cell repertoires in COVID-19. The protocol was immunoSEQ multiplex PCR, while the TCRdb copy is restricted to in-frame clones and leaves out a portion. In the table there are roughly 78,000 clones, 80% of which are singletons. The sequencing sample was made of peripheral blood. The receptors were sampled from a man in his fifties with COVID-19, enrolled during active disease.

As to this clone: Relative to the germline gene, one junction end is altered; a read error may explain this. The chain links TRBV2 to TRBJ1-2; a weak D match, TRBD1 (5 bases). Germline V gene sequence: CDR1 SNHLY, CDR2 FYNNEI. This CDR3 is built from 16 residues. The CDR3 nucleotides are TGTGCCAGCAGTCAAGCTCCTCTTCAGGGTTACTATGGCTACACCTTC. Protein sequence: CASSQAPLQGYYGYTF.

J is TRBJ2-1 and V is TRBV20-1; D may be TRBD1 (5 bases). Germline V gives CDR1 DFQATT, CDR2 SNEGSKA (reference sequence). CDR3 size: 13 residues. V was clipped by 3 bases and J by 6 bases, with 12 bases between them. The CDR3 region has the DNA TGCAGTGCTAGTCACCGGCAGGGCAATGAGCAGTTCTTC. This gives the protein CSASHRQGNEQFF.

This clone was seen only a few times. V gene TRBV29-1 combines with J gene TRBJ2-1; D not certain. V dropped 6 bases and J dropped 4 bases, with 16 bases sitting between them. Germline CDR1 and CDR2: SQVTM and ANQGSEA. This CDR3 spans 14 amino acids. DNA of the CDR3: TGCAGCGTCGCCAAGTACTCCCAATACAATGAGCAGTTCTTC. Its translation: CSVAKYSQYNEQFF.

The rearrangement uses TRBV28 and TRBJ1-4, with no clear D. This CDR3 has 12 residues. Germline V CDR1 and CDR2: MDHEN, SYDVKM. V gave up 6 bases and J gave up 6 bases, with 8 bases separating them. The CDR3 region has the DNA TGTGCCAGCAGCTCGGGAGATGAAAAACTGTTTTTT. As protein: CASSSGDEKLFF.

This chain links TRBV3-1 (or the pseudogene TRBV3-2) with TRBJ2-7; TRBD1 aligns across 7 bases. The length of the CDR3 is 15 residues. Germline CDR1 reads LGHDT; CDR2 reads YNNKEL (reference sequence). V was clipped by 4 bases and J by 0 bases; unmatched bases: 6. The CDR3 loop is CASSPPGQSSYEQYF. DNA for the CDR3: TGTGCCAGCAGCCCCCCGGGACAGAGCTCCTACGAGCAGTACTTC.

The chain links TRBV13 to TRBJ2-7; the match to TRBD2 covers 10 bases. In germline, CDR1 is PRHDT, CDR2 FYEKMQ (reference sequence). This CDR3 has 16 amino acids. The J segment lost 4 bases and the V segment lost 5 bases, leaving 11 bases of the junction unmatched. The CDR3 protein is CASSPPLAGERYEQYF. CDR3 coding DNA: TGTGCCAGCAGCCCTCCGCTAGCGGGAGAGCGATACGAGCAGTACTTC. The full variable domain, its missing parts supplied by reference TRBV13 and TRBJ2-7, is AAGVIQSPRHLIKEKRETATLKCYPIPRHDTVYWYQQGPGQDPQFLISFYEKMQSDKGSIPDRFSAQQFSDYHSELNMSSLELGDSALYFCASSPPLAGERYEQYFGPGTRLTVT.

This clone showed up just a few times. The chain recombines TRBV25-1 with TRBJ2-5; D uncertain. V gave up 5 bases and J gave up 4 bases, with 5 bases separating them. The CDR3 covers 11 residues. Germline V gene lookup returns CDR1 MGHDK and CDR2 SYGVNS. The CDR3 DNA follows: TGTGCCAGCAGTATCCGAGAGACCCAGTACTTC. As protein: CASSIRETQYF.

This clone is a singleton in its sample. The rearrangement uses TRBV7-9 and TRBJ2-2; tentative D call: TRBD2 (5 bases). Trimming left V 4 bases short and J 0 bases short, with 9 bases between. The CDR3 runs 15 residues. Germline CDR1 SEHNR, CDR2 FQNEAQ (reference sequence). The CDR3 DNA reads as TGTGCCAGCAGCTCCGGGGTCTCGAACACCGGGGAGCTGTTTTTT. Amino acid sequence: CASSSGVSNTGELFF.

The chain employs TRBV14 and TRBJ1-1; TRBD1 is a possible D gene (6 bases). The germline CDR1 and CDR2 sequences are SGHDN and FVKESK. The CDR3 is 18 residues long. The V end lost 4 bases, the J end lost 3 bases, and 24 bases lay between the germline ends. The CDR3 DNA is TGTGCCAGCAGCCGTCGACCGGGGACATCCGCCAAGGACACTGAAGCTTTCTTT. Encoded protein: CASSRRPGTSAKDTEAFF.

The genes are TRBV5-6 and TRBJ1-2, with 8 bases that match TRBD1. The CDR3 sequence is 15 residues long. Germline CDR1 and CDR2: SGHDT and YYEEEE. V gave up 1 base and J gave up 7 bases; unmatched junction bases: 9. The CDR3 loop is CASSLRDRGLGGYTF. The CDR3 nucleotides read TGTGCCAGCAGCTTGCGTGACAGGGGACTGGGTGGCTACACCTTC.

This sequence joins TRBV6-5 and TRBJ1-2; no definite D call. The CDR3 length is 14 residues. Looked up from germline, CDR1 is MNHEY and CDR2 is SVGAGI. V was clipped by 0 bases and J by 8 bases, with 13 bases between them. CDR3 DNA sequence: TGTGCCAGCAGTTACTCGCGGAATCCCGGGGGCTACACCTTC. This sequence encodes CASSYSRNPGGYTF.

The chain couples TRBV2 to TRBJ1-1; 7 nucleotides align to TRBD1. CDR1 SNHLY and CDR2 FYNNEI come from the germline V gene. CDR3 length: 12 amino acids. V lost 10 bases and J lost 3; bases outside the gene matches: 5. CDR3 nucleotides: TGTGCCATCACAGGGGATTACACTGAAGCTTTCTTT. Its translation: CAITGDYTEAFF.

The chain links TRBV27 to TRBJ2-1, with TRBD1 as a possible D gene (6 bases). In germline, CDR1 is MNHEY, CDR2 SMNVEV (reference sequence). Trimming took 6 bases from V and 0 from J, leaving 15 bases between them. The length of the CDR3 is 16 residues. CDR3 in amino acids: CASRPGAASSYNEQFF. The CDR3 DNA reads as TGTGCCAGCAGGCCAGGGGCCGCTAGCTCCTACAATGAGCAGTTCTTC.

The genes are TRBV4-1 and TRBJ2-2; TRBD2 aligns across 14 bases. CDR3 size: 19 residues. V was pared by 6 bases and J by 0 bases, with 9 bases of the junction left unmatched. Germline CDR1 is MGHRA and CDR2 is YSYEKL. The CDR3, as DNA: TGCGCCAGCAGACCAATGGGACTAGCGGGAGTATCGAACACCGGGGAGCTGTTTTTT. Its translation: CASRPMGLAGVSNTGELFF.

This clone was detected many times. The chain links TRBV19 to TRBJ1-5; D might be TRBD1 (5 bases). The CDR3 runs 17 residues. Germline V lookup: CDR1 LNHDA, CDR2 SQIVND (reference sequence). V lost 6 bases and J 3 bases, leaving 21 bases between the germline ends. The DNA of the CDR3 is TGTGCCAGTAGACGTTGGGGTGGAGGGGTGAACAATCAGCCCCAGCATTTT. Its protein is CASRRWGGGVNNQPQHF. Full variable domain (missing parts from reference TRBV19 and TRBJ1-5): DGGITQSPKYLFRKEGQNVTLSCEQNLNHDAMYWYRQDPGQGLRLIYYSQIVNDFQKGDIAEGYSVSREKKESFPLTVTSAQKNPTAFYLCASRRWGGGVNNQPQHFGDGTRLSIL.

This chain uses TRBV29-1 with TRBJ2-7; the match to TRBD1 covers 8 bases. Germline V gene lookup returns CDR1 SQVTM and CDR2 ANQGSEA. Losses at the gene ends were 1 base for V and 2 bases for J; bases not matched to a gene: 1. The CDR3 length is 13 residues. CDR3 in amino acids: CSVEGTGTYEQYF. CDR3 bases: TGCAGCGTTGAAGGGACAGGGACCTACGAGCAGTACTTC.

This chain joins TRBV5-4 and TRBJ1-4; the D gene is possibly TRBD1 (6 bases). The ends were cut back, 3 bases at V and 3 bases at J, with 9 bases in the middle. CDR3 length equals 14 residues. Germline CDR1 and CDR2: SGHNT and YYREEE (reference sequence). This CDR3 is CASSSQGPNEKLFF. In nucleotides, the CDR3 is TGTGCCAGCAGCTCACAGGGACCTAATGAAAAACTGTTTTTT.

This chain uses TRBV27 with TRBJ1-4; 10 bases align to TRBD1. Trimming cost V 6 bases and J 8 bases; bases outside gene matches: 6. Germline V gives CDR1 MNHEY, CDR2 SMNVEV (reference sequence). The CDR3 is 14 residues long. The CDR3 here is CASRPTGGYEKLFF. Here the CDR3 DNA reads TGTGCCAGCAGGCCGACAGGGGGCTACGAAAAACTGTTTTTT.

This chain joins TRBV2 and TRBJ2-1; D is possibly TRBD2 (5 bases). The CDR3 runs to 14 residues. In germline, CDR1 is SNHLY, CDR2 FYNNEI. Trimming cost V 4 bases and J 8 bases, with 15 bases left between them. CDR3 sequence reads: CASSASRARDEQFF. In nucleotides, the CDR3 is TGTGCCAGCAGTGCTTCTCGTGCGCGGGATGAGCAGTTCTTC.

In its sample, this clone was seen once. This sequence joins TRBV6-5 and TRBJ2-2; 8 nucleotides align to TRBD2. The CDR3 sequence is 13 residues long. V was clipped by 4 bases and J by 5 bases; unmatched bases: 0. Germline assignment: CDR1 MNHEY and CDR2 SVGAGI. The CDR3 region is CASSSSGTGELFF. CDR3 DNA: TGTGCCAGCAGTTCTAGCGGGACCGGGGAGCTGTTTTTT.

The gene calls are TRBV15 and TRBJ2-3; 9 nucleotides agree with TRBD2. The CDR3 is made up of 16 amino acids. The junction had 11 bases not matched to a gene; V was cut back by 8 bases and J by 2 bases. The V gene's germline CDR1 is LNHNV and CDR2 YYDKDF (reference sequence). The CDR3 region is CATRWSRGRATDTQYF. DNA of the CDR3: TGTGCCACCCGCTGGTCTCGCGGGAGGGCCACAGATACGCAGTATTTT.

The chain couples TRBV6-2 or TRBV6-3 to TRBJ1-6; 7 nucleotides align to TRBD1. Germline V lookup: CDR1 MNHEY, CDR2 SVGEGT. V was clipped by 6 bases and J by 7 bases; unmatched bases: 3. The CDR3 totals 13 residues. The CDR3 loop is CASSDRVNSPLHF. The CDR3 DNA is TGTGCCAGCAGCGACAGGGTAAATTCACCCCTCCACTTT.

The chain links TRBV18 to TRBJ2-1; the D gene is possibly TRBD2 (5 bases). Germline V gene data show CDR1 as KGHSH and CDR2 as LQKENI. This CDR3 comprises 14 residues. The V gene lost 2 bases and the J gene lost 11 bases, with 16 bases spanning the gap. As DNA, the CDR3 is TGTGCCAGCTCACCAGTCGGTCGCCGGGATCAGCAGTTCTTC. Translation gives CASSPVGRRDQQFF.